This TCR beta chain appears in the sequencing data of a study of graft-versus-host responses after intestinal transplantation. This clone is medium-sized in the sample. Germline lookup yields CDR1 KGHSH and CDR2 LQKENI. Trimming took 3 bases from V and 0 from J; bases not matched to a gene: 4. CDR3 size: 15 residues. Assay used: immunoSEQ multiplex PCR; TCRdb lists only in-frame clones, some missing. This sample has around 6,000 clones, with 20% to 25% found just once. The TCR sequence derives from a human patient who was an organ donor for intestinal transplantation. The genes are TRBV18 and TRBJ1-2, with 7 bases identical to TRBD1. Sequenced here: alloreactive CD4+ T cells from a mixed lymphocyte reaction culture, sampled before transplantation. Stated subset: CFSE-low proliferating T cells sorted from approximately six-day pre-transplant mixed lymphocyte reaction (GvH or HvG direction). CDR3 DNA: TGTGCCAGCTCACCCCGACAGGGCCCTAACTATGGCTACACCTTC. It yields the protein CASSPRQGPNYGYTF.